This is a list of T cell receptor beta chains from one sample in a study of molecular identifiers for immune sequencing clone quantification. One entry per CDR3 protein, called by TCRdb with MiXCR from the PCR reads. There are 60,000 to 70,000 distinct CDR3 sequences in the sample; less than 20% occur only once, and 1.3% to 1.5% lies in the top ten. Material: naive CD8+ T cells from blood, with Jurkat cell RNA spiked in. These receptors were obtained from a human donor in good health. Some libraries in this study had Jurkat cell RNA spiked in. CDR3s include the opening cysteine and the closing phenylalanine or tryptophan. A D gene is named only where the DNA matches it firmly. Clone sizes are given selectively: once, few, many, or a class where the clone is expanded.

abundance: many
v_gene: TRBV12-3/TRBV12-4
d_gene: NA
j_gene: TRBJ2-3
CDR3nt: TGTGCCAGCAGCCTCGCGGATACGCAGTATTTT
CDR3aa: CASSLADTQYF

abundance: many
v_gene: TRBV27
d_gene: TRBD2
j_gene: TRBJ2-5
CDR3nt: TGTGCCAGCAGTTTATTGAGGCTAGCGGGAGGTGTAGAGACCCAGTACTTC
CDR3aa: CASSLLRLAGGVETQYF

abundance: many
v_gene: TRBV5-4
d_gene: NA
j_gene: TRBJ2-7
CDR3nt: TGTGCCAGCAGCGTGAACACTCGGTCCTACGAGCAGTACTTC
CDR3aa: CASSVNTRSYEQYF

abundance: few
v_gene: TRBV29-1
d_gene: NA
j_gene: TRBJ2-7
CDR3nt: TGCAGCGTTGTAACGGCCGGCGATGCAGCCTACGAGCAGTACTTC
CDR3aa: CSVVTAGDAAYEQYF

abundance: NA
v_gene: TRBV5-1
d_gene: NA
j_gene: TRBJ2-1
CDR3nt: TGCGCCAGCAGCTTGGCCCCGATAATTCGGGCACAGGCGGGGCCCTACAATGAGCAGTTCTTC
CDR3aa: CASSLAPIIRAQAGPYNEQFF

abundance: many
v_gene: TRBV10-3
d_gene: NA
j_gene: TRBJ1-4
CDR3nt: TGTGCCATCAGCGAACGGGGCAGGGTTAATGAAAAACTGTTTTTT
CDR3aa: CAISERGRVNEKLFF

abundance: many
v_gene: TRBV7-6
d_gene: NA
j_gene: TRBJ2-1
CDR3nt: TGTGCCAGCAGCTTAGTTTTGGCTGGCAATGAGCAGTTCTTC
CDR3aa: CASSLVLAGNEQFF

abundance: many
v_gene: TRBV7-9
d_gene: NA
j_gene: TRBJ2-3
CDR3nt: TGTGCCAGCAGCTTCTTAACAGATACGCAGTATTTT
CDR3aa: CASSFLTDTQYF

abundance: many
v_gene: TRBV19
d_gene: TRBD1
j_gene: TRBJ1-6
CDR3nt: TGTGCCAGTAGTATAGACCCGGGCGACAGGGTAGAGTCACCCCTCCACTTT
CDR3aa: CASSIDPGDRVESPLHF

abundance: many
v_gene: TRBV28
d_gene: NA
j_gene: TRBJ2-1
CDR3nt: TGTGCCAGCAGTTTCTGGGGGGAGACGGGGAATGAGCAGTTCTTC
CDR3aa: CASSFWGETGNEQFF

abundance: NA
v_gene: TRBV20-1
d_gene: NA
j_gene: TRBJ2-5
CDR3nt: TGCAGTGCCAGAGATCTCGGCAGGAAGTACCAAGAGACCCAGTACTTC
CDR3aa: CSARDLGRKYQETQYF

abundance: many
v_gene: TRBV7-8
d_gene: NA
j_gene: TRBJ2-1
CDR3nt: TGTGCCAGCAGCTTAGCGCCCGGCTACAATGAGCAGTTCTTC
CDR3aa: CASSLAPGYNEQFF

abundance: many
v_gene: TRBV5-4
d_gene: NA
j_gene: TRBJ1-5
CDR3nt: TGTGCCAGCAGCTTCGAAGGCAATCAGCCCCAGCATTTT
CDR3aa: CASSFEGNQPQHF

abundance: many
v_gene: TRBV19
d_gene: NA
j_gene: TRBJ1-1
CDR3nt: TGTGCCAGTAGTATACCGGGGAACACTGAAGCTTTCTTT
CDR3aa: CASSIPGNTEAFF

abundance: many
v_gene: TRBV7-9
d_gene: NA
j_gene: TRBJ1-2
CDR3nt: TGTGCCAGCAGCCAGGGGTATCCACAGGTTAACTATGGCTACACCTTC
CDR3aa: CASSQGYPQVNYGYTF

abundance: many
v_gene: TRBV11-2
d_gene: TRBD1
j_gene: TRBJ2-4
CDR3nt: TGTGCCAGCAGCCATGAAAGGAGTCCGGGACAGGGGGAGAACCTCGTAGCCAAAAACATTCAGTACTTC
CDR3aa: CASSHERSPGQGENLVAKNIQYF

abundance: many
v_gene: TRBV9
d_gene: NA
j_gene: TRBJ1-1
CDR3nt: TGTGCCAGCAGCGTAGGCGCAGTTGGGGCCAACACTGAAGCTTTCTTT
CDR3aa: CASSVGAVGANTEAFF

abundance: many
v_gene: TRBV19
d_gene: TRBD2
j_gene: TRBJ2-1
CDR3nt: TGTGCCAGTAGTATAGAGCTAGCGGGCGACGATGAGCAGTTCTTC
CDR3aa: CASSIELAGDDEQFF

abundance: many
v_gene: TRBV18
d_gene: NA
j_gene: TRBJ2-1
CDR3nt: TGTGCCAGCTCATCCGACAGCACCTACAATGAGCAGTTCTTC
CDR3aa: CASSSDSTYNEQFF

abundance: many
v_gene: TRBV28
d_gene: NA
j_gene: TRBJ2-1
CDR3nt: TGTGCCAGCAGCGAGGACAGTTACCGGGCCAATGAGCAGTTCTTC
CDR3aa: CASSEDSYRANEQFF

abundance: NA
v_gene: TRBV7-6
d_gene: NA
j_gene: TRBJ1-5
CDR3nt: TGTGCCAGCAGCTTAAGGGTAGGGGGATTTGATCAGCCCCAGCATTTT
CDR3aa: CASSLRVGGFDQPQHF

abundance: NA
v_gene: TRBV19
d_gene: NA
j_gene: TRBJ2-7
CDR3nt: TGTGCCAGTAGTATAGGGTCAGCTGGCTACGAGCAGTACTTC
CDR3aa: CASSIGSAGYEQYF

abundance: many
v_gene: TRBV6-2/TRBV6-3
d_gene: NA
j_gene: TRBJ2-7
CDR3nt: TGTGCCTGCAGTTACCGGGCAGACTTCTACGAGCAGTACTTC
CDR3aa: CACSYRADFYEQYF

abundance: NA
v_gene: TRBV2
d_gene: NA
j_gene: TRBJ2-7
CDR3nt: TGTGCCAGCAGTTATCAAGTACGGTACGAGCAGTACTTC
CDR3aa: CASSYQVRYEQYF

abundance: NA
v_gene: TRBV6-2/TRBV6-3
d_gene: TRBD2
j_gene: TRBJ2-1
CDR3nt: TGTGCCAGCAGTTACGTCGCGGGAGGGGGGCCCTACAATGAGCAGTTCTTC
CDR3aa: CASSYVAGGGPYNEQFF

abundance: many
v_gene: TRBV4-2
d_gene: NA
j_gene: TRBJ2-7
CDR3nt: TGTGCCAGCAGCCAAGTGACCTCTGAGCAGTACTTC
CDR3aa: CASSQVTSEQYF

abundance: NA
v_gene: TRBV6-5
d_gene: TRBD1
j_gene: TRBJ1-1
CDR3nt: TGTGCCTGCAGCCGTCCCGGGACAGACAACTGGGTGATGAACACTGAAGCTTTCTTT
CDR3aa: CACSRPGTDNWVMNTEAFF

abundance: many
v_gene: TRBV6-1
d_gene: NA
j_gene: TRBJ1-5
CDR3nt: TGTGCCAGCAGTGAAGTCGAGGGGGTGAGCAATCAGCCCCAGCATTTT
CDR3aa: CASSEVEGVSNQPQHF

abundance: many
v_gene: TRBV4-1
d_gene: NA
j_gene: TRBJ2-1
CDR3nt: TGCGCCAGCAGCCAAGAGCATCCCGAGGCCTACAATGAGCAGTTCTTC
CDR3aa: CASSQEHPEAYNEQFF

abundance: many
v_gene: TRBV7-9
d_gene: TRBD1
j_gene: TRBJ1-1
CDR3nt: TGTGCCAGCAGCTTATTTTGGGGTACAGGGGACACTGAAGCTTTCTTT
CDR3aa: CASSLFWGTGDTEAFF

abundance: NA
v_gene: TRBV27
d_gene: NA
j_gene: TRBJ2-1
CDR3nt: TGTGCCAGCTCGGGAGATGAACGGAGAAAGCAGTTCTTC
CDR3aa: CASSGDERRKQFF

abundance: many
v_gene: TRBV20-1
d_gene: NA
j_gene: TRBJ2-7
CDR3nt: TGCAGTGCTAGAGATCGGGAAAAGGGCTACGAGCAGTACTTC
CDR3aa: CSARDREKGYEQYF

abundance: many
v_gene: TRBV11-2
d_gene: TRBD2
j_gene: TRBJ2-5
CDR3nt: TGTGCCAGCAGCTTAGTTCTTAGCGGGGGACTCCAAGAGACCCAGTACTTC
CDR3aa: CASSLVLSGGLQETQYF

abundance: many
v_gene: TRBV27
d_gene: NA
j_gene: TRBJ2-7
CDR3nt: TGTGCCAGCAGCTTGTCTTCAGGGTACGAGCAGTACTTC
CDR3aa: CASSLSSGYEQYF

abundance: NA
v_gene: TRBV6-5
d_gene: NA
j_gene: TRBJ1-1
CDR3nt: TGTGCCAGCGGCCCCACCATGAGATTGGACACTGAAGCTTTCTTT
CDR3aa: CASGPTMRLDTEAFF

abundance: many
v_gene: TRBV4-1
d_gene: NA
j_gene: TRBJ2-2
CDR3nt: TGCGCCAGCAGCCAAGTTAAGGAAACCGGGGAGCTGTTTTTT
CDR3aa: CASSQVKETGELFF

abundance: few
v_gene: TRBV28
d_gene: NA
j_gene: TRBJ2-5
CDR3nt: TGTGCCAGCAGGCTAGCTGGTTTTCAAGAGACCCAGTACTTC
CDR3aa: CASRLAGFQETQYF

abundance: many
v_gene: TRBV6-7
d_gene: NA
j_gene: TRBJ1-5
CDR3nt: TGTGCCAGGAACCTCCGCGGGTTTGAGCCCCAGCATTTT
CDR3aa: CARNLRGFEPQHF

abundance: many
v_gene: TRBV3-1
d_gene: NA
j_gene: TRBJ2-6
CDR3nt: TGTGCCAGCAGCCAAGACAGGGAAGCGGCTGGGGCCAACGTCCTGACTTTC
CDR3aa: CASSQDREAAGANVLTF

abundance: many
v_gene: TRBV20-1
d_gene: NA
j_gene: TRBJ2-4
CDR3nt: TGCAGTGCTAGAGATCGAGAGGGTAAAAACATTCAGTACTTC
CDR3aa: CSARDREGKNIQYF

abundance: NA
v_gene: TRBV7-6
d_gene: TRBD2
j_gene: TRBJ2-7
CDR3nt: TGTGCCAGCAGCCGACTAGCGGGAGGGCAAGAGCAGTACTTC
CDR3aa: CASSRLAGGQEQYF

abundance: few
v_gene: TRBV24-1
d_gene: TRBD1
j_gene: TRBJ2-1
CDR3nt: TGTGCCACCAGTGTCCGCGGGACAGGAATTAACAATGAGCAGTTCTTC
CDR3aa: CATSVRGTGINNEQFF